Reported below is one TCR beta chain. This sample is drawn from a study of T cells in localized non-small cell lung cancer. CDR3 length: 15 residues. Germline CDR1 reads MRHNA; CDR2 reads SNTAGT. Trimming at V came to 6 bases and at J to 6 bases, leaving 8 bases not matched to a gene. Measured with immunoSEQ multiplex PCR; TCRdb has only the in-frame clones, and not every one. The repertoire holds more than 70,000 clones, with 84% as singletons. The sequence came from a man aged 40-75 years with stage I lung adenocarcinoma. This specimen consisted of peripheral blood, obtained before any cancer treatment. The chain uses TRBV6-4 and TRBJ2-1; 10 bases are shared with TRBD2. CDR3 amino acids: CASSPLAGESNEQFF. The CDR3 coding sequence is TGTGCCAGCAGCCCTCTAGCGGGGGAGAGCAATGAGCAGTTCTTC.